This T cell receptor beta chain appears in the sequencing data of a study of blood T cell repertoires in COVID-19. Overall study: Samples of COVID-19 (acute and convalescent) were obtained from the United States, Italy and Spain. The cDNA or gDNA used as material had been derived from T cells, B-cell-depleted T cells, or PBMCs.

Trimming took off 0 bases at V and 0 bases at J, with 8 bases between the two ends. CDR3 size: 15 residues. The germline V gene has CDR1 SGDLS and CDR2 YYNGEE. Regarding this clone: Additional DNA sequences in this sample encode the identical CDR3.

Original processing notes: Amplification from reference gene primers served as the basis for estimated nucleated cell counts. The assay was immunoSEQ multiplex PCR, and TCRdb's table has in-frame clones only and misses some. V and J calls and clone size follow that table, whereas D and trimming were derived from the DNA. The repertoire has under 200,000 clones, more than 75% of them found once; the top ten carry about 6.3%. Specimen: peripheral blood. The chain links TRBV9 to TRBJ2-3; tentatively, D is TRBD1 (6 bases). The TCR sequence derives from a man in his forties or fifties with active or convalescent COVID-19. The CDR3 DNA sequence: TGTGCCAGCAGCGTAGGGCAGGGGAGCACAGATACGCAGTATTTT. It translates to CASSVGQGSTDTQYF.